Listed here is a single TCR beta chain. How the authors handled the data: Scientists estimated how many nucleated cells there were by amplifying reference gene primers. The method was immunoSEQ multiplex PCR; TCRdb's version includes in-frame clones alone and lacks a portion of them. For V, J and clone size, that table is used; D and trimming come from the DNA. The repertoire includes 200,000 to 300,000 clones, about 86% of them detected once, and 8.9% sits in the top ten. The sample is drawn from a study of blood T cell repertoires in COVID-19. V was pared by 2 bases and J by 5 bases, with 10 bases between. This CDR3 region has 15 residues. Germline lookup yields CDR1 MNHNY and CDR2 SVGAGI (reference sequence).

What was sequenced was peripheral blood. The receptor's source is a man older than 75 with acute or convalescent COVID-19. The chain employs TRBV6-6 and TRBJ1-6; perhaps TRBD1 as D (6 bases). The CDR3 DNA reads TGTGCCAGCAGTTACAAAGGGGGAGATAATTCACCCCTCCACTTT. This encodes CASSYKGGDNSPLHF.